The 12 T cell receptor beta chains listed next were all sequenced from one sample in a study of T cell changes during pregnancy in multiple sclerosis. Produced via immunoSEQ multiplex PCR; TCRdb's table is partial and in-frame only. The sample consists of about 45,000 clones, just over 90% of them appearing once. Sequencing was done on a sample of PBMCs (not recorded whether the cells were cultured). The receptors were sampled from a female donor with multiple sclerosis, enrolled in a pregnancy study.

This rearrangement joins TRBV5-6 to TRBJ2-7, with D perhaps TRBD1 (6 bases). This CDR3 has 13 residues. Trimming shortened V by 3 bases and J by 7 bases, and 14 bases separated the two germline ends. CDR1 is SGHDT, CDR2 YYEEEE, per germline. CDR3 protein: CASSSRGPREQYF. Written as DNA, the CDR3 is TGTGCCAGCAGCTCCAGGGGTCCGCGAGAGCAGTACTTC.

The chain employs TRBV27 and TRBJ1-1; D not resolved. The CDR3 runs to 14 residues. Germline V gene data show CDR1 as MNHEY and CDR2 as SMNVEV (reference sequence). Deletions cut 2 bases from V and 0 bases from J, with 7 bases between. The CDR3 DNA reads TGTGCCAGCAGTTTAGAACCCGTGAACACTGAAGCTTTCTTT. It yields the protein CASSLEPVNTEAFF.

The J gene is TRBJ2-3, the V gene TRBV19; a weak D match, TRBD2 (6 bases). The CDR3 spans 17 residues. V was cut by 3 bases and J by 5 bases, with 21 bases left in between. Germline assignment: CDR1 LNHDA and CDR2 SQIVND (reference sequence). CDR3 bases: TGTGCCAGTAGTATTCGTATGTGGAGGGATGAGGGAGATACGCAGTATTTT. This translates into CASSIRMWRDEGDTQYF.

The rearrangement links TRBV6-5 to TRBJ2-7; no clear D gene. This CDR3 is 10 amino acids long. CDR1 MNHEY and CDR2 SVGAGI come from the germline V gene. The V and J ends lost 8 bases and 6 bases respectively, with 8 bases between them. CDR3 coding DNA: TGTGCCAGCGGTCTCTCCGAGCAGTACTTC. Translation: CASGLSEQYF.

This chain joins TRBV7-3 and TRBJ2-1; no firm D call. Germline values: CDR1 SGHTA, CDR2 FQGTGA. The V end was cut by 5 bases, the J end by 8 bases, with 13 bases between. This CDR3 has 13 residues. The CDR3 coding sequence is TGTGCCAGCAGCCTAGGACGTGGCGATGAGCAGTTCTTC. Residues: CASSLGRGDEQFF.

The chain joins TRBV29-1 to TRBJ1-1; D gene unclear. Germline CDR1 is SQVTM and CDR2 is ANQGSEA. The CDR3 is 13 amino acids. V was shortened by 0 bases and J by 0 bases, with 5 bases between the two germline ends. The CDR3 region has the DNA TGCAGCGTTGAAGAACAGTTGAACACTGAAGCTTTCTTT. The encoded protein is CSVEEQLNTEAFF.

The chain is built from TRBV29-1 and TRBJ1-1, with 7 bases that match TRBD1. Trimming cost V 7 bases and J 5 bases; bases outside gene matches: 4. This CDR3 comprises 11 residues. The germline V gene encodes CDR1 SQVTM and CDR2 ANQGSEA. CDR3 DNA: TGCAGCGCCCTCAGGGGGACTGAAGCTTTCTTT. As protein: CSALRGTEAFF.

This chain joins TRBV25-1 and TRBJ1-1; D is unresolved. This CDR3 is 13 amino acids long. Germline-derived CDR1 and CDR2 are MGHDK and SYGVNS. Trimming took off 2 bases at V and 1 base at J, with 5 bases between the two ends. CDR3 in amino acids: CASSERANTEAFF. The CDR3 bases are TGTGCCAGCAGTGAACGGGCGAACACTGAAGCTTTCTTT.

This chain links TRBV19 with TRBJ1-1; unclear D gene. The CDR3 totals 15 residues. Trimming removed 7 bases at V and 1 base at J, with 16 bases between. Germline assignment: CDR1 LNHDA and CDR2 SQIVND (reference sequence). CDR3 DNA sequence: TGTGCCAGTACCCCGCTTGACCGGGAGAACACTGAAGCTTTCTTT. Protein: CASTPLDRENTEAFF.

The V call is TRBV10-2, the J call TRBJ1-2, with TRBD1 matching 9 bases. CDR3 length equals 15 residues. The trim removed 6 bases at V and 1 base at J, leaving 6 bases unmatched. Germline V gene lookup returns CDR1 WSHSY and CDR2 SAAADI. The CDR3 sequence: CASSPGTGINYGYTF. The CDR3 nucleotides read TGCGCCAGCAGCCCTGGGACAGGGATTAACTATGGCTACACCTTC.

The chain links TRBV7-9 to TRBJ1-1; D is unclear. Trimming pared 3 bases from V and 4 bases from J, leaving 6 bases between. Germline V gene lookup returns CDR1 SEHNR and CDR2 FQNEAQ (reference sequence). The CDR3 extends over 12 amino acids. CDR3 in DNA: TGTGCCAGCAGCTTTATTAGCACTGAAGCTTTCTTT. Residues: CASSFISTEAFF. Full variable domain (remainder filled in from reference TRBV7-9 and TRBJ1-1): DTGVSQNPRHKITKRGQNVTFRCDPISEHNRLYWYRQTLGQGPEFLTYFQNEAQLEKSRLLSDRFSAERPKGSFSTLEIQRTEQGDSAMYLCASSFISTEAFFGQGTRLTVV.

The rearrangement uses TRBV5-1 and TRBJ2-5, with 9 positions matching TRBD2. The CDR3 runs 16 residues. The V and J ends lost 4 bases and 5 bases, in that order; junction bases with no gene match: 12. Germline V gene data show CDR1 as SGHRS and CDR2 as YFSETQ. This CDR3 is CASSVTSGRSRETQYF. The CDR3 nucleotides read TGCGCCAGCAGCGTGACTAGCGGACGGAGTAGGGAGACCCAGTACTTC.